These T cell receptor beta chains were read from a single sample in a study of CD8 T cells in ankylosing spondylitis. Via MiXCR, TCRdb re-called the 5' RACE reads, giving one row per CDR3 protein. The repertoire holds 130,000 or so distinct CDR3 sequences, more than 15% seen once, with roughly 30% in the top ten. The sample was blood, either unsorted or a sorted T cell fraction (not recorded which). The receptors originated from a male donor with ankylosing spondylitis. The CDR3 runs from the conserved cysteine through the conserved F or W. D genes are given only for firm matches. For some rows the clone size is stated as once, few or many, or as a class when expanded; others skip it.

J gene | clone size | D gene | V gene | CDR3 DNA | CDR3 protein
TRBJ2-5 | NA | NA | TRBV11-2 | TGTGCCAGCAGCTTAGTGGGGGCGGGACAAGAGACCCAGTACTTC | CASSLVGAGQETQYF
TRBJ1-5 | NA | NA | TRBV6-2/TRBV6-3 | TGTGCCAGCAGGACCTGGGAGGAGCAACAGCCCCAGCATTTT | CASRTWEEQQPQHF
TRBJ1-2 | few | NA | TRBV5-4 | TGTGCCAGCAGCTTTTGGGGGGTCGACCCCGCCTATGGCTACACCTTC | CASSFWGVDPAYGYTF
TRBJ2-2 | few | NA | TRBV4-3 | TGCGCCAGCAGCCAAGACACCTCAGGGCGGGACACCGGGGAGCTGTTTTTT | CASSQDTSGRDTGELFF
TRBJ1-1 | few | NA | TRBV4-2 | TGTGCCAGCAGCCAAGGAGTATATGGGGTCGACACTGAAGCTTTCTTT | CASSQGVYGVDTEAFF
TRBJ1-1 | NA | NA | TRBV20-1 | TGCAGCCGGGGGCTGGACACTGAAGCTTTCTTT | CSRGLDTEAFF
TRBJ2-7 | NA | NA | TRBV7-2 | TGTGCCAGCAGCTACTTTCCCGGAGTCGGCTACGAGCAGTACTTC | CASSYFPGVGYEQYF
TRBJ2-2 | NA | TRBD2 | TRBV5-1 | TGCGCCAGCAGCTTCGGGACTAGCGCCGCGCTCACCGGGGAGCTGTTTTTT | CASSFGTSAALTGELFF
TRBJ2-1 | few | TRBD2 | TRBV3-1 | TGTGCCAGCAGCCAAGGAAAGGCGGGAGGATCCTACAATGAGCAGTTCTTC | CASSQGKAGGSYNEQFF
TRBJ1-2 | few | NA | TRBV29-1 | TGCAGCGTTGAAGATGGAGAGGGCGCGGACTATGGCTACACCTTC | CSVEDGEGADYGYTF
TRBJ2-7 | NA | TRBD1 | TRBV27 | TGTGCCAGCGCGGACAGGGGGAGCCCCTCCTACGAGCAGTACTTC | CASADRGSPSYEQYF
TRBJ1-2 | few | NA | TRBV5-1 | TGCGCCAGCAGCTTGGTCTCGGGAGGGGCCTATGGCTACACCTTC | CASSLVSGGAYGYTF
TRBJ1-5 | NA | NA | TRBV12-3/TRBV12-4 | TGTGCCAGCAGCCCGGGACCGCAGCCCCAGCATTTT | CASSPGPQPQHF
TRBJ2-7 | few | TRBD1 | TRBV14 | TGTGCCAGCAGCCCCCTGGGTGGGACAGGGCCTTCCTACGAGCAGTACTTC | CASSPLGGTGPSYEQYF
TRBJ1-1 | few | NA | TRBV9 | TGTGCCAGCGGACCTGAGGCTTTCTTT | CASGPEAFF
TRBJ2-1 | few | NA | TRBV19 | TGTGCCAGTAGTCCTCCTAGTGATGAGCAGTTCTTC | CASSPPSDEQFF
TRBJ2-1 | NA | NA | TRBV12-3/TRBV12-4 | TGTGCCAGCAGTTTTTCCGGACCAGGGGAGCAGTTCTTC | CASSFSGPGEQFF
TRBJ2-7 | many | NA | TRBV12-3/TRBV12-4 | TGTGCCAGCAGTTTTGTGGGAGCTACAGACGAGCAGTACTTC | CASSFVGATDEQYF
TRBJ1-2 | NA | NA | TRBV6-2/TRBV6-3 | TGTGCCAGCAGTGTCGCCCGGCGGAGCTATGGCTACACCTTC | CASSVARRSYGYTF
TRBJ1-2 | many | NA | TRBV7-9 | TGTGCCAGCACCCTCGACGGACGCTACACCTTC | CASTLDGRYTF
TRBJ2-1 | NA | NA | TRBV29-1 | TGCAGCGCCCAGGGGGGGACGGACTACAATGAGCAGTTCTTC | CSAQGGTDYNEQFF
TRBJ2-1 | many | TRBD1 | TRBV19 | TGTGCCAGTAGTCACGGGACAGGGGACTACAATGAGCAGTTCTTC | CASSHGTGDYNEQFF
TRBJ2-1 | NA | NA | TRBV12-3/TRBV12-4 | TGTGCCAGCAGTTTAGTATCGGGACTCCTGTACAATGAGCAGTTCTTC | CASSLVSGLLYNEQFF
TRBJ1-2 | few | NA | TRBV12-3/TRBV12-4 | TGTGCCAGCAGGGTACAGGGAAGTGATGGCTACACCTTC | CASRVQGSDGYTF
TRBJ2-2 | few | NA | TRBV5-1 | TGCGCCAGCAGCTTGAAGACTAGTATATTGACCGGGGAGCTGTTTTTT | CASSLKTSILTGELFF
TRBJ2-5 | NA | NA | TRBV20-1 | TGCAGTGCTTCAGAACAGGAGGAGACCCAGTACTTC | CSASEQEETQYF
TRBJ1-1 | NA | TRBD1 | TRBV2 | TGTGCCAGCATCAACAGGGGAGAAACTGAAGCTTTCTTT | CASINRGETEAFF
TRBJ1-2 | NA | TRBD1 | TRBV10-3 | TGTGCCATCAGTGACAACAGGGGCCCCTATGGCTACACCTTC | CAISDNRGPYGYTF
TRBJ2-1 | few | TRBD2 | TRBV9 | TGTGCCAGCAGCGTATTTACTAGCGGGAAAAACAATGAGCAGTTCTTC | CASSVFTSGKNNEQFF
TRBJ2-7 | many | TRBD2 | TRBV4-2 | TGTGCCAGCAGCCAAGAACTAGCGGGTACCTACGAGCAGTACTTC | CASSQELAGTYEQYF
TRBJ2-7 | few | NA | TRBV27 | TGTGCCAGCATGGTGAGTCCCTTGGTCTACGAGCAGTACTTC | CASMVSPLVYEQYF
TRBJ2-1 | few | TRBD2 | TRBV7-8 | TGTGCCAGCAGAAGTAGCGGGAGACCGTACAATGAGCAGTTCTTC | CASRSSGRPYNEQFF
TRBJ2-1 | NA | NA | TRBV2 | TGTGCCAGCATGCCAGGTTCCTACAATGAGCAGTTCTTC | CASMPGSYNEQFF
TRBJ2-2 | few | NA | TRBV20-1 | TGCAGTGCTAGAGATTGGGCTAGCGACACCGGGGAGCTGTTTTTT | CSARDWASDTGELFF
TRBJ1-2 | NA | TRBD1 | TRBV6-1 | TGTGCCAGCAGCCCCAGGGGGGGTAACTATGGCTACACCTTC | CASSPRGGNYGYTF
TRBJ1-1 | once | NA | TRBV7-9 | TGTGCCAGCAGCTTGCTTGGTGGTGCTGAAGCTTTCTTT | CASSLLGGAEAFF
TRBJ2-3 | NA | NA | TRBV28 | TGTGCCAGCAGTTTGACGGGAGAAACCACAGATACGCAGTATTTT | CASSLTGETTDTQYF
TRBJ2-7 | many | NA | TRBV11-2 | TGTGCCAGCAGCTTTATAGTTCCCCCCGAGCAGTACTTC | CASSFIVPPEQYF
TRBJ1-5 | NA | NA | TRBV18 | TGTGCCAGCTCACCGGGGAATTTGGGTCAGCCCCAGCATTTT | CASSPGNLGQPQHF
TRBJ2-7 | NA | TRBD1 | TRBV11-3 | TGTGCCAGCAGCTCACTACGGGACAGGGCGTACGAGCAGTACTTC | CASSSLRDRAYEQYF
TRBJ2-1 | few | TRBD2 | TRBV27 | TGTGCCAGCAGCCTAAGCGGGAGGGCCAATGAGCAGTTCTTC | CASSLSGRANEQFF
TRBJ1-4 | NA | NA | TRBV9 | TGTGCCAGCAGTTCAGGTACAGCAACTAATGAAAAACTGTTTTTT | CASSSGTATNEKLFF
TRBJ2-7 | NA | NA | TRBV5-1 | TGCGCCAGCAGGCACGACGGGGGACGTACCTACGAGCAGTACTTC | CASRHDGGRTYEQYF
TRBJ2-7 | NA | NA | TRBV6-1 | TGTGCCAGCGAGGCAAGGAGCGGGTCCTACGAGCAGTACTTC | CASEARSGSYEQYF
TRBJ1-1 | many | TRBD1 | TRBV5-6 | TGTGCCAGCAGCTTGAGGGCATCAGGGGGCTGGAACACTGAAGCTTTCTTT | CASSLRASGGWNTEAFF
TRBJ2-1 | NA | TRBD2 | TRBV7-3 | TGTGCCAGCAGCTTAGTGGCGGGAGCGCACAATGAGCAGTTCTTC | CASSLVAGAHNEQFF
TRBJ2-7 | NA | NA | TRBV30 | TGTGCCTGGAGTGTTCTACTAGCTGGCCACGAGCAGTACTTC | CAWSVLLAGHEQYF